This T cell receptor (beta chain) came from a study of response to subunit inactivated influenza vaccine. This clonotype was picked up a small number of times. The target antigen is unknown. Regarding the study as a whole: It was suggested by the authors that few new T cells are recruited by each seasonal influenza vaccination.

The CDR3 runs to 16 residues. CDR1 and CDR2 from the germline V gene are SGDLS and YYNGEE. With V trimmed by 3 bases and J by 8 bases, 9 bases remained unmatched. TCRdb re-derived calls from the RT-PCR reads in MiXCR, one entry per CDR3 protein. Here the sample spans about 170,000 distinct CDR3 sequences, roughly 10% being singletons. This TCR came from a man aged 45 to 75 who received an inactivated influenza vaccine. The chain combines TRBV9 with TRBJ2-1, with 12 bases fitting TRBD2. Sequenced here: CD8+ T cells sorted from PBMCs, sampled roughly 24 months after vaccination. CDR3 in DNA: TGTGCCAGCAGCGCCCTAGCGGGAGGGCCCGTCTATGAGCAGTTCTTC. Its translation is CASSALAGGPVYEQFF.